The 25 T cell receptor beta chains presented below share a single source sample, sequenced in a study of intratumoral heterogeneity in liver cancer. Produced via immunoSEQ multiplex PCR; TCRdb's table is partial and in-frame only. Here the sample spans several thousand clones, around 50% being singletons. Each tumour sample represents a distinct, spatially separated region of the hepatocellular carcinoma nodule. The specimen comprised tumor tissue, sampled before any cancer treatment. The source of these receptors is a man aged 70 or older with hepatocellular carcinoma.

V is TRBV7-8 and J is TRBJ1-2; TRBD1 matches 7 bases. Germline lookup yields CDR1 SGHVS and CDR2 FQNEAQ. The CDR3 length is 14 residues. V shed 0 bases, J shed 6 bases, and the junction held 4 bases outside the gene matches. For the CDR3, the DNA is TGTGCCAGCAGCTTAGCACAGGGGTTTGATGGCTACACCTTC. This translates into CASSLAQGFDGYTF. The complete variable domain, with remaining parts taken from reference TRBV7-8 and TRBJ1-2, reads GAGVSQSPRYKVAKRGQDVALRCDPISGHVSLFWYQQALGQGPEFLTYFQNEAQLDKSGLPSDRFFAERPEGSVSTLKIQRTQQEDSAVYLCASSLAQGFDGYTFGSGTRLTVV.

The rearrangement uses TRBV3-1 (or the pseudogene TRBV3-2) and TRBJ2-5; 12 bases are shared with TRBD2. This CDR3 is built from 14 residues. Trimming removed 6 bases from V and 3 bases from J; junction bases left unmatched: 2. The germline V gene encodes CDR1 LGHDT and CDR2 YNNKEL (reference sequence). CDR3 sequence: CASRLAGGKETQYF. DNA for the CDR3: TGTGCCAGCAGACTAGCGGGGGGTAAAGAGACCCAGTACTTC.

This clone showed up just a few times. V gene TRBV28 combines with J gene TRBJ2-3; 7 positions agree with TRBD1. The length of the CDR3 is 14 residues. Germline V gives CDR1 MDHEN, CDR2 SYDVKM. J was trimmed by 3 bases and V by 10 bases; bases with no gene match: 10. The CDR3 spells CATRQGEYTDTQYF. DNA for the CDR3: TGTGCCACCCGACAGGGAGAGTATACAGATACGCAGTATTTT. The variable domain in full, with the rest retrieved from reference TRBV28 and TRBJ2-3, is DVKVTQSSRYLVKRTGEKVFLECVQDMDHENMFWYRQDPGLGLRLIYFSYDVKMKEKGDIPEGYSVSREKKERFSLILESASTNQTSMYLCATRQGEYTDTQYFGPGTRLTVL.

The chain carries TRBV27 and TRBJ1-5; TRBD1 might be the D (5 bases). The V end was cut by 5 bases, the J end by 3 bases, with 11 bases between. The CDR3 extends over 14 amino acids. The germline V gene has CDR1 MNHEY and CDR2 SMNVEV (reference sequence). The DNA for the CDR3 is TGTGCCAGCAGTGCCACAGGTTTCAATCAGCCCCAGCATTTT. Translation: CASSATGFNQPQHF.

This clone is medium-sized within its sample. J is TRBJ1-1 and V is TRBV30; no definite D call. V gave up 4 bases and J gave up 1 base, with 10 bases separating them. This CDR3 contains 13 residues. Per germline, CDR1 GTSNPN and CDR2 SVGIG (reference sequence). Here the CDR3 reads CAWNWWGNTEAFF. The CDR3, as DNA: TGTGCCTGGAACTGGTGGGGGAACACTGAAGCTTTCTTT.

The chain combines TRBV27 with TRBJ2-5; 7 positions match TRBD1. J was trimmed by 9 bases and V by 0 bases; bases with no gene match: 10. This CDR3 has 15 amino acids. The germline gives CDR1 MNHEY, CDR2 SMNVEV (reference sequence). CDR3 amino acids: CASSLSLVGQGAQYF. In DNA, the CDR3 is TGTGCCAGCAGTTTATCTCTCGTCGGGCAGGGGGCCCAGTACTTC.

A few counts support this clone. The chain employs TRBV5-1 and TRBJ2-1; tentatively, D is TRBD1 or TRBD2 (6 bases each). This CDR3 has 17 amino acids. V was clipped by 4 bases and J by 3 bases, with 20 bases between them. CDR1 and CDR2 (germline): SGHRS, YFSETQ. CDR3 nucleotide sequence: TGCGCCAGCAGCGTGCCACAGGGTAGCGGACTCTACAATGAGCAGTTCTTC. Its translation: CASSVPQGSGLYNEQFF.

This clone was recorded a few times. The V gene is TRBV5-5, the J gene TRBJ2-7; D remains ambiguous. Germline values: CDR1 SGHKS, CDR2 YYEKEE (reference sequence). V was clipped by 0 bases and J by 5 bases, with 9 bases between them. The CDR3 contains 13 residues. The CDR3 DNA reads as TGTGCCAGCAGCTTGGCGGCGAACAACGAGCAGTACGTC. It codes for CASSLAANNEQYV.

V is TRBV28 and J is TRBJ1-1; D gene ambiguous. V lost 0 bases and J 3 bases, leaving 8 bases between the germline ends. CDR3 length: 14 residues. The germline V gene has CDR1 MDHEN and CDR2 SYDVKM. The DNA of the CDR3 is TGTGCCAGCAGTTTATGGGGTCGGGACACTGAAGCTTTCTTT. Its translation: CASSLWGRDTEAFF.

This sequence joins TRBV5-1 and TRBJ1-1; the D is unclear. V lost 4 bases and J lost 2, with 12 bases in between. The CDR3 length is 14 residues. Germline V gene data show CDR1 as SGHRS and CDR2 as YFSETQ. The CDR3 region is CASSGSPGNTEAFF. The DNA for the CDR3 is TGCGCCAGCAGCGGATCACCGGGCAACACTGAAGCTTTCTTT. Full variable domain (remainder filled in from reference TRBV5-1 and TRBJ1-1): KAGVTQTPRYLIKTRGQQVTLSCSPISGHRSVSWYQQTPGQGLQFLFEYFSETQRNKGNFPGRFSGRQFSNSRSEMNVSTLELGDSALYLCASSGSPGNTEAFFGQGTRLTVV.

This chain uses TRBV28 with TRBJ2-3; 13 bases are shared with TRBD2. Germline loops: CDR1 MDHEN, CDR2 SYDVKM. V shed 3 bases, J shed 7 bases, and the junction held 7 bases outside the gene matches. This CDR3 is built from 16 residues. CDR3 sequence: CASSFTSGGAPHTQYF. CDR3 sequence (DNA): TGTGCCAGCAGTTTTACTAGCGGGGGGGCTCCACATACGCAGTATTTT.

The CDR3 nucleotides read TGTGCCAGCAGTTACTCGAGATCTGGGTCCTATGGCTACACCTTC. Residues: CASSYSRSGSYGYTF. The V call is TRBV6-5, the J call TRBJ1-2; D remains unclear. This CDR3 is 15 amino acids long. V lost 0 bases to trimming and J lost 4 bases, with 12 bases between them. Germline values: CDR1 MNHEY, CDR2 SVGAGI.

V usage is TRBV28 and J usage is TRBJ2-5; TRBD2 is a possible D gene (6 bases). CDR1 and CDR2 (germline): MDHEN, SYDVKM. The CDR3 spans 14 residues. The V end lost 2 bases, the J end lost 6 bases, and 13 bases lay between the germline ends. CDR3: CASSLRRGTQTQYF. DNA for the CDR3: TGTGCCAGCAGTTTACGGAGGGGTACGCAGACCCAGTACTTC.

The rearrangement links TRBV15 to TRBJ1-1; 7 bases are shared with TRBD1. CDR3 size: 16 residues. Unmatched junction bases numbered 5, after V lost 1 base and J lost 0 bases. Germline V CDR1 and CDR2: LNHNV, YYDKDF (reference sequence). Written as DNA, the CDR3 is TGTGCCACCAGCAGAGGAAACAGGGGATTGAACACTGAAGCTTTCTTT. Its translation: CATSRGNRGLNTEAFF.

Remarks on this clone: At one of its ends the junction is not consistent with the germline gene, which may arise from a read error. This CDR3 reads CAGRAGDFGYTF. CDR3 DNA sequence: TGTGCCGGCAGAGCGGGAGACTTCGGCTACACCTTC. The V gene is TRBV12-3 or TRBV12-4, the J gene TRBJ1-2; D not certain. The CDR3 runs 12 residues.

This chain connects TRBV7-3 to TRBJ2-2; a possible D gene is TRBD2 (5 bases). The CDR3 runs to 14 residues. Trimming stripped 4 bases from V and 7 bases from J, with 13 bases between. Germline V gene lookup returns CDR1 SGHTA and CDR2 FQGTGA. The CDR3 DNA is TGTGCCAGCAGCTCTAGCCCCGTCTACGGGGAGCTGTTTTTT. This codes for CASSSSPVYGELFF.

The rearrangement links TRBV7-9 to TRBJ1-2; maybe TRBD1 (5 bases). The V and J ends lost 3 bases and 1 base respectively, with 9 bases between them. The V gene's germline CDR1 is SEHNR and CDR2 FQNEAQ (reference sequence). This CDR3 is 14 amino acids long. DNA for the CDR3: TGTGCCAGCAGCTTTATACAGGTTAACTATGGCTACACCTTC. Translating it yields CASSFIQVNYGYTF.

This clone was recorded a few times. CDR3 loop: CASSLKGSFYGYTF. The DNA for the CDR3 is TGTGCCAGCAGCTTGAAGGGCAGCTTCTATGGCTACACCTTC. The chain employs TRBV5-6 and TRBJ1-2; no clear D gene. This CDR3 comprises 14 residues. Trimming took 1 base from V and 4 from J, leaving 11 bases between them. In germline, CDR1 is SGHDT, CDR2 YYEEEE.

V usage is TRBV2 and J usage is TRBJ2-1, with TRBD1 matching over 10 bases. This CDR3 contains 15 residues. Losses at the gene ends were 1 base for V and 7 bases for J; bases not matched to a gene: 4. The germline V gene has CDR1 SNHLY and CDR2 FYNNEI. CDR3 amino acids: CASSEGQGAGNEQFF. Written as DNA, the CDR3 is TGTGCCAGCAGTGAAGGACAGGGGGCTGGAAATGAGCAGTTCTTC.

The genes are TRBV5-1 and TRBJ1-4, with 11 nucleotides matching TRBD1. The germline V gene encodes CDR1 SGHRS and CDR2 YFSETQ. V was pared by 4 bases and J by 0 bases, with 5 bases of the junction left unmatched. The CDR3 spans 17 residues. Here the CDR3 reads CASSPRTGGTTNEKLFF. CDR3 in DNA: TGCGCCAGCAGCCCAAGGACAGGGGGCACAACTAATGAAAAACTGTTTTTT.

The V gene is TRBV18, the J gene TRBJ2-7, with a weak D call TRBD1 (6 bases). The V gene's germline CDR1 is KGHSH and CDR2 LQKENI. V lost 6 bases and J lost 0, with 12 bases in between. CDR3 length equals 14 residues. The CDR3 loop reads CASSLTGNSYEQYF. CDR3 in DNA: TGTGCCAGCTCCCTCACAGGGAACTCCTACGAGCAGTACTTC.

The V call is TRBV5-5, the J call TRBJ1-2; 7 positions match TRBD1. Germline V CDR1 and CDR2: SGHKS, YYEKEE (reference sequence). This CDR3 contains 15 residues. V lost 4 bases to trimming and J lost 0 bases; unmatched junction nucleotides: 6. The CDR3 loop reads CASSLRDSPNYGYTF. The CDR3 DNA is TGTGCCAGCAGCCTCCGGGACAGTCCTAACTATGGCTACACCTTC.

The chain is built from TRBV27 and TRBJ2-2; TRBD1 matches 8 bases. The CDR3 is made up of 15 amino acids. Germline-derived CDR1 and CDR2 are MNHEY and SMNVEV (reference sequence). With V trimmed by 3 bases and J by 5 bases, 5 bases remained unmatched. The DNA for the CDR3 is TGTGCCAGCAGTTTGACAGGGGATTGGACCGGGGAGCTGTTTTTT. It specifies CASSLTGDWTGELFF.

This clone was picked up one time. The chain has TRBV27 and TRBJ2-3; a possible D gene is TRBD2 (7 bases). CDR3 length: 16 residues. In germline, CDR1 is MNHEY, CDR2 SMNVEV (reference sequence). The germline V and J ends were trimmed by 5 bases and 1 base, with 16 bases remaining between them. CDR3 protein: CASSASGGWGTDTQYF. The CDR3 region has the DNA TGTGCCAGCAGTGCGTCGGGGGGCTGGGGCACAGATACGCAGTATTTT.

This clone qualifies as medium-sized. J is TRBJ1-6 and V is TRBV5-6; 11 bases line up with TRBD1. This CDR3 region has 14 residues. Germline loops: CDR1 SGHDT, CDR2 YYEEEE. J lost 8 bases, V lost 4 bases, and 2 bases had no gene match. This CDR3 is CASSGTGGYSPLHF. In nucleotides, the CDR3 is TGTGCCAGCAGCGGGACAGGGGGATATTCACCCCTCCACTTT.